This T cell receptor beta chain originates from a study of T cells after yellow fever vaccination. The wider study: Some fractions had low cell numbers, and these were prepared with SMART-Seq v4 Ultra Low Input.

The V segment lost 8 bases and the J segment 3 bases; nucleotides outside the gene matches: 14. Germline assignment: CDR1 MDHEN and CDR2 SYDVKM. The CDR3 spans 18 residues. The authors made TCR cDNA by 5'RACE template switching, adding a universal primer site and UMIs. TCRdb analysed the 5' RACE reads with MiXCR anew, one entry per CDR3 protein. The sample has 95,000 to 150,000 distinct CDR3 sequences, roughly 8.2% seen once. Notes on the study in general: The booster saw the reappearance of most primary-vaccination clones (approximately 97% CD4, 80% to 90% CD8). Although most clonotypes did not, a small share appeared in both CD4 and CD8 compartments.

Note on this clonotype: Its antigen is as yet unknown.

The source of this sequence is a man aged 18 to 30 who received the YFV17D yellow fever vaccine. The chain has TRBV28 and TRBJ1-5; TRBD1 matches at 12 bases. Material: CD8+ T cells sorted from PBMCs, obtained on the day of the yellow fever booster vaccination. CDR3 region: CASRLPGQGAGVNQPQHF. The CDR3 coding sequence is TGTGCCAGCCGCCTCCCGGGACAGGGGGCGGGAGTCAATCAGCCCCAGCATTTT.